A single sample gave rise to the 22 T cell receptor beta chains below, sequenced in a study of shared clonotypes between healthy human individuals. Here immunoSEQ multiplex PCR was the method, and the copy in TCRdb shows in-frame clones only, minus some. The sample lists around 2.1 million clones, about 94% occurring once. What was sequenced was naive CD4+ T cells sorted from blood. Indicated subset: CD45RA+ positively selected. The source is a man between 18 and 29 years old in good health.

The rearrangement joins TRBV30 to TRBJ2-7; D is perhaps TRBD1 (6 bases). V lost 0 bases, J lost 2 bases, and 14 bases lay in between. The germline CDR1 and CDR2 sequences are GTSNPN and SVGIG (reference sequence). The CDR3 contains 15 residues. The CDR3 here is CAWSVRPGAPYEQYF. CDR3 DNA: TGTGCCTGGAGTGTCAGGCCAGGGGCCCCCTACGAGCAGTACTTC.

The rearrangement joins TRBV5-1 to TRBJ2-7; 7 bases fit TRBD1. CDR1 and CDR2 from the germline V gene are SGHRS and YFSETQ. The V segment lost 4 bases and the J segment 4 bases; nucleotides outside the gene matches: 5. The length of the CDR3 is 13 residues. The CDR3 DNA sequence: TGCGCCAGCAGCCCCTCGACAGGGTACGAGCAGTACTTC. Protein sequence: CASSPSTGYEQYF.

The CDR3 spells CASSDGQGARETQYF. The CDR3 DNA reads as TGCGCCAGCAGTGACGGACAGGGGGCCCGGGAGACCCAGTACTTC. The chain is built from TRBV10-1 and TRBJ2-5, with 11 bases aligning to TRBD1. The trim removed 3 bases at V and 5 bases at J, leaving 5 bases unmatched. CDR1 is WNHNN and CDR2 is SYGVQD in the germline V gene (reference sequence). The CDR3 contains 15 residues.

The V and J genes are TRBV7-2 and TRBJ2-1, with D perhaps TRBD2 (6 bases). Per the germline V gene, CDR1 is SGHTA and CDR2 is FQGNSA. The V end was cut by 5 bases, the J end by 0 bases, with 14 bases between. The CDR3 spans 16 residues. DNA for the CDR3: TGTGCCAGCAGCCGTCTCGGGACTGGCTCCTACAATGAGCAGTTCTTC. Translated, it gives CASSRLGTGSYNEQFF. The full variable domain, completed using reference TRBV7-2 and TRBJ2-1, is GAGVSQSPSNKVTEKGKDVELRCDPISGHTALYWYRQSLGQGLEFLIYFQGNSAPDKSGLPSDRFSAERTGGSVSTLTIQRTQQEDSAVYLCASSRLGTGSYNEQFFGPGTRLTVL.

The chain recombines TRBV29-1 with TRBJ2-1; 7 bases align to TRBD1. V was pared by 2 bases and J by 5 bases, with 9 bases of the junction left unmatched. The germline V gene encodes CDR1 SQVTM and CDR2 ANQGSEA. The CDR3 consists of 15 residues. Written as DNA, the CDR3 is TGCAGCGTTGAATTGACAGGGAACCAACACAATGAGCAGTTCTTC. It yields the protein CSVELTGNQHNEQFF.

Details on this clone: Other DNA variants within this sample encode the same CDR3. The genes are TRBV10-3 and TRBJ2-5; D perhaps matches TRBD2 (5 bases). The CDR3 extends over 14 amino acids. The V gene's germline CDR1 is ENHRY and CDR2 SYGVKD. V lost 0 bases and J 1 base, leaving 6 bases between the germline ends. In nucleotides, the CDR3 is TGTGCCATCAGTGAGTCTGGAGGCCAAGAGACCCAGTACTTC. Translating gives CAISESGGQETQYF.

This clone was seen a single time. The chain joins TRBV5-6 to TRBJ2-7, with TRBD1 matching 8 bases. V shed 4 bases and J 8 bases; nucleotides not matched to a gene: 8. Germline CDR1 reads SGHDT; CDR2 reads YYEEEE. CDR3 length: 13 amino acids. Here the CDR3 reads CASSPGTGEQQYF. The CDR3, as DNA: TGTGCCAGCAGCCCAGGGACAGGCGAGCAGCAGTACTTC.

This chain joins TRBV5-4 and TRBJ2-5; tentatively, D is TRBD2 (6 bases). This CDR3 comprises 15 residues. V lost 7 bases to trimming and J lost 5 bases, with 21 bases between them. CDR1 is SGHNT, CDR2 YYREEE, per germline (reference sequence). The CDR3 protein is CASRGGAGGRETQYF. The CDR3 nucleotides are TGTGCCAGCCGCGGAGGGGCCGGGGGTCGGGAGACCCAGTACTTC.

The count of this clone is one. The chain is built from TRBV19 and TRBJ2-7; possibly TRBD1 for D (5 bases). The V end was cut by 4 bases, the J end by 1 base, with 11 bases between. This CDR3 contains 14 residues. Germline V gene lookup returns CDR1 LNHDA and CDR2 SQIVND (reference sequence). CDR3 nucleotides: TGTGCCAGTAGTAGCACTGACAGTTCCTACGAGCAGTACTTC. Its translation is CASSSTDSSYEQYF.

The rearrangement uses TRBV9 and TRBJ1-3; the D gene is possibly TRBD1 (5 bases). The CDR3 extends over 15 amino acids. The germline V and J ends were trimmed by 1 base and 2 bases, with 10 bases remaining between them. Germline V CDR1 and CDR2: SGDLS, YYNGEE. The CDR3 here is CASSVFGATGNTIYF. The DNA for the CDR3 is TGTGCCAGCAGCGTATTTGGGGCTACTGGAAACACCATATATTTT.

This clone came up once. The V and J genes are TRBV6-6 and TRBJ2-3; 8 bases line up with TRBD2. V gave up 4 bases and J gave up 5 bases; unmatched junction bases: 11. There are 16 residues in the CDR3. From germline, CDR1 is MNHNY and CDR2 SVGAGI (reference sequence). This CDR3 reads CASSSPRLREGDTQYF. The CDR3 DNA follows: TGTGCCAGCAGTTCTCCTCGTCTCCGGGAGGGAGATACGCAGTATTTT.

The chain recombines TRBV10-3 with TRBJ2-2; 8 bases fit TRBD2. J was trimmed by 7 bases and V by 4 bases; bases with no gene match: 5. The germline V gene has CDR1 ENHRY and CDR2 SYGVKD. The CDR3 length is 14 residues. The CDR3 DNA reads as TGTGCCATCAGTGGTAACCGGGAGGGCGGGGAGCTGTTTTTT. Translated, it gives CAISGNREGGELFF.

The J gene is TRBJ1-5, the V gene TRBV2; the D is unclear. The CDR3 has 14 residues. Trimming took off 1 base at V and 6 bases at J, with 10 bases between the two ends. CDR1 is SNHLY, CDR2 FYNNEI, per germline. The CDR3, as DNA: TGTGCCAGCAGTGAAGGGTTACCCTTTCAGCCCCAGCATTTT. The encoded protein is CASSEGLPFQPQHF.

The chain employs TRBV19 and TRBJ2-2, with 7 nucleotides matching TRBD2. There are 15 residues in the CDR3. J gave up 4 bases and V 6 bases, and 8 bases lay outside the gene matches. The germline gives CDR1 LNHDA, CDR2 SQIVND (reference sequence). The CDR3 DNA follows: TGTGCCAGTAGCCACACTAGCGCCATCACCGGGGAGCTGTTTTTT. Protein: CASSHTSAITGELFF.

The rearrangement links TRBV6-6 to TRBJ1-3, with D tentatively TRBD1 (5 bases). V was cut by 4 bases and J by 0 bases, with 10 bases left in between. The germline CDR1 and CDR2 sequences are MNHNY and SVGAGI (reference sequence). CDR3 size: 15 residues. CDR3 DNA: TGTGCCAGCAGTTCAGGGCCTGACTCTGGAAACACCATATATTTT. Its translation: CASSSGPDSGNTIYF.

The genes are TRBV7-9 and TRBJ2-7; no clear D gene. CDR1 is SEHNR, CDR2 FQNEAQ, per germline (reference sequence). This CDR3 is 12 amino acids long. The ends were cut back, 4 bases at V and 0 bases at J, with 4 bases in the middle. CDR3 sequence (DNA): TGTGCCAGCAGCTATTACTCCTACGAGCAGTACTTC. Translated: CASSYYSYEQYF.

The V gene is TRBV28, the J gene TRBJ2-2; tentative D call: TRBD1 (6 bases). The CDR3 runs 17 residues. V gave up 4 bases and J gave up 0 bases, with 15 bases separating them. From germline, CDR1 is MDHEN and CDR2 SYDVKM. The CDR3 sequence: CASSSQGPASNTGELFF. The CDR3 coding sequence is TGTGCCAGCAGTTCCCAGGGGCCGGCTTCGAACACCGGGGAGCTGTTTTTT.

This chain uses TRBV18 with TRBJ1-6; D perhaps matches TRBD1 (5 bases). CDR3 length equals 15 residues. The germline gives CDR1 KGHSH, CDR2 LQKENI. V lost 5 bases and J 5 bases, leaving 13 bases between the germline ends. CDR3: CASSAGTDNNSPLHF. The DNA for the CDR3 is TGTGCCAGCTCAGCTGGGACTGATAATAATTCACCCCTCCACTTT.

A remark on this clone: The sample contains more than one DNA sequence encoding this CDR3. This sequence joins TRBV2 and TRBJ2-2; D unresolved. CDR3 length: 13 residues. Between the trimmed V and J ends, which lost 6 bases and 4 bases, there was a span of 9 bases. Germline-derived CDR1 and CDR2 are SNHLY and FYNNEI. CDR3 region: CASSESVTGELFF. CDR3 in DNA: TGTGCCAGCAGCGAGTCAGTCACCGGGGAGCTGTTTTTT. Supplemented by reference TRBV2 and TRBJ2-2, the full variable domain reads EPEVTQTPSHQVTQMGQEVILRCVPISNHLYFYWYRQILGQKVEFLVSFYNNEISEKSEIFDDQFSVERPDGSNFTLKIRSTKLEDSAMYFCASSESVTGELFFGEGSRLTVL.

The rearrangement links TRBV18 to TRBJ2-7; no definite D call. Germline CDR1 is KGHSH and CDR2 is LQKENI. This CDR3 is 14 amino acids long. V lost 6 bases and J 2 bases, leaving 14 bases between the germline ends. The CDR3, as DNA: TGTGCCAGCTCCACGGCACAGCTGCCCTACGAGCAGTACTTC. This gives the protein CASSTAQLPYEQYF.

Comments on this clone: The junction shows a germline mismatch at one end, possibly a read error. CDR3 in amino acids: CASSGPCTNF. CDR3 sequence (DNA): TGCGCCAGCAGTGGTCCATGTACGAACTTC. V is TRBV10-2 and J is TRBJ2-4; D uncertain. The length of the CDR3 is 10 residues. CDR1 is WSHSY, CDR2 SAAADI, per germline.

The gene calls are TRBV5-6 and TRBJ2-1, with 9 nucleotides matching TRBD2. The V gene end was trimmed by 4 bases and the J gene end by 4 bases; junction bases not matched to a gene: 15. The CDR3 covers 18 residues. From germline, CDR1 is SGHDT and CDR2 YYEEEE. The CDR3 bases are TGTGCCAGCAGCCCCGAGAGCGGGGGGATGAAGACATACAATGAGCAGTTCTTC. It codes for CASSPESGGMKTYNEQFF.